What follows is one TCR beta chain and its context. Its specificity is unknown. The assay was immunoSEQ multiplex PCR, and TCRdb's table has in-frame clones only and misses some. In the table there are approximately 410,000 clones, over 75% of which are singletons. Described treatment: 15 to 20 received Ad26.COV2.S at low or high dose, single or two shots; about five received placebo; per-sample allocation not given. Specimens were obtained on day 63 following the first vaccine or placebo injection. Looked up from germline, CDR1 is SGHRS and CDR2 is YFSETQ. V shed 4 bases and J shed 1 base, with 23 bases lying between them. The CDR3 spans 18 residues. This record belongs to a study of Ad26.COV2.S vaccination and SARS-CoV-2 variants. Study details: Dosing was one shot or two shots 56 days apart.

Study-level results: The study found higher spike-specific TCR breadth in vaccine than placebo recipients. After vaccination, substantial breadth of spike-specific CD8+ and CD4+ responses was reported.

The input for sequencing was peripheral blood, taken in a trial of Ad26.COV2.S vaccine versus placebo. The rearrangement uses TRBV5-1 and TRBJ1-1; D possibly corresponds to TRBD1 (6 bases). The sequence was obtained from a person aged 18-65 years who received the Ad26.COV2.S COVID-19 vaccine or a placebo. DNA for the CDR3: TGCGCCAGCAGCCTGGACAGAGGGTTTGTCGGAGGGAACACTGAAGCTTTCTTT. Encoded protein: CASSLDRGFVGGNTEAFF.